This T cell receptor (beta chain) was recovered during a study of human T cells and chemical hapten exposure. CDR3 length: 13 residues. Germline-derived CDR1 and CDR2 are SQVTM and ANQGSEA. The V segment lost 6 bases and the J segment 9 bases; nucleotides outside the gene matches: 6. Regarding time point: pre-sensitization, week 0. Treatment given: therapeutic diphenylcyclopropenone sensitization with weekly scalp DPC. A few counts support this clonotype. MiXCR, applied by TCRdb to the RACE reads, yields one record per CDR3 protein. Altogether over 300,000 distinct CDR3 sequences are present, 5.1% being singletons, with the ten largest covering 2% to 3%.

This receptor was obtained from a woman aged 45 to 65 with alopecia areata. Some clones in this sample may be carry-over from other donors' samples. The chain joins TRBV29-1 to TRBJ1-5; the match to TRBD1 covers 12 bases. Sequenced here: whole blood, sampled in connection with sensitization to the hapten diphenylcyclopropenone (DPC). CDR3 in DNA: TGCAGCGTGGGGGGACAGGGGGCAGGGCCCCAGCATTTT. It translates to CSVGGQGAGPQHF.